This T cell receptor beta chain came from a study of PD-1 blockade in classical Hodgkin lymphoma (dated by TCRdb to 2018 to 2020). About the investigation overall: Nivolumab dosing was 3 mg/kg intravenously every 2 weeks, continuing until either disease progression or unacceptable toxicity. The study used CyTOF and TCR beta sequencing to define a peripheral blood immune signature of response to PD-1 blockade in classical Hodgkin lymphoma.

Concerning this clone itself: It lacks a known antigen. No base quality values were provided; no much bigger clone lies one nucleotide off.

The Qiagen DNeasy kit was used to extract genomic DNA both from unsorted PBMCs and from the negatively selected CD4+ and CD8+ fractions. TCR beta CDR3 regions were subjected to amplification by immunoSEQ multiplex PCR with primers that anneal to V and J segments. A synthetic immune receptor repertoire was used to minimize amplification bias, and any residual bias was removed computationally once sequencing was done. Under the source paper's analysis protocol: Custom Python scripts were used to quantify repertoire diversity as the Shannon entropy index. The unsorted, CD4+ and CD8+ repertoires were each analyzed separately, with the exception of combined analyses, where CD4+ and CD8+ sequences were merged in silico. A clone counted as expanded when the clone's frequency after treatment rose at least 2-fold relative to C1D1, and clones undetected at baseline were given a pseudocount of 0.5. Clones with 0 or 1 copy at C1D1 were classified as singleton clones, and clones with 2 or more copies were classified as non-singleton clones. Clones expanded in unsorted samples were assigned a CD4+, CD8+ or unknown annotation through matching of protein sequences in sorted samples from the same patient. Wilcoxon tests on paired samples were used to test changes in diversity from C1D1 to C4D1. The table was pulled from immuneACCESS by TCRdb, which kept in-frame rearrangements only. Such tables lose some clones; where checked, under half of the loss comes from unresolved V genes, and the rest has no known cause. V and J calls and clone size come straight from that table; D and trimming were deduced from the DNA. The sample table lists 100,000 to 120,000 clones, roughly nine tenths of them with a count of one. The top ten hold under 20% of the sample.

Reading the label with the study, this specimen's time point is: cycle 4 day 1 (C4D1), after 6 weeks of nivolumab. Every trial patient had relapsed following autologous stem cell transplantation, and prior brentuximab vedotin exposure was what differed among cohorts A, B and C. The trial cohort was composed of under 70 patients with relapsed/refractory classical Hodgkin lymphoma, for whom complete response, partial response or progressive disease was recorded as best overall response. Single-agent nivolumab was administered to trial patients in the multi-cohort phase II CheckMate 205 trial. Best overall response was determined by an independent review committee according to the 2007 International Working Group response criteria. Trial PBMCs were collected just before the start of nivolumab (C1D1) and during therapy at cycle 2 day 1 and cycle 4 day 1. Peripheral blood was collected in 8 mL Vacutainer Cell Preparation Tubes, from which PBMCs were isolated by centrifugation and then cryopreserved.

Inclusive of the bounding cysteine and phenylalanine, the CDR3 is 15 residues long. Kept here is only the CDR3 DNA, which spans 45 bases and is read in frame from base 1. CDR1 is given as LGHNA and CDR2 as YSLEER, both from the germline V gene. Trimming at the junction amounts to 2 bases on V and 2 bases on J, and the germline ends lie 11 bases apart. The paper's findings and limits, for the study overall: Trial patients achieving complete response had baseline diversity similar to newly diagnosed patients, whereas partial responders and progressors had significantly lower diversity. Patients starting nivolumab less than 1 year after ASCT had lower diversity and were excluded from later analyses to avoid confounding by immune reconstitution. Baseline TCR diversity was reported to be lower in newly diagnosed patients than in healthy donors, and even lower in relapsed/refractory patients. CD4+ but not CD8+ TCR diversity rose significantly by C4D1 (p=0.0027 vs p=0.16), most apparent in complete responders (p=0.02). The study was restricted to a single clinical trial cohort, and the causes of repertoire differences, possibly disease activity or prior therapy, were left undefined.

The sequences come from peripheral blood mononuclear cells (PBMCs), collected before the fourth cycle of nivolumab. The receptor was derived from a human donor with classical Hodgkin lymphoma. Recombination connected TRBV4-3 to TRBJ2-3; 6 matching bases give a weak D call of TRBD1. The CDR3 has the sequence CASSQRDIHTDTQYF. The sequenced DNA: TGCGCCAGCAGCCAACGGGACATACACACAGATACGCAGTATTTT.